This T cell receptor delta chain was sequenced in a study of Vδ1+ human thymocytes (dated by TCRdb to about 2018). For context, the study as a whole: The study characterised mRNA-level TRG and TRD CDR3 repertoires of highly purified Vdelta1+ thymocytes from young children as a data resource. Validation of the multiplex-based CDR3 amplicon strategy against 5'RACE-based CDR3 amplicon generation methods had been performed previously. The paper's findings and limits, for the study overall: Donors shared many TRG clonotypes (up to about 6.9x10^3), but TRD repertoires were essentially private, with at most 116 shared. The thymic TRG and TRD repertoires appeared highly polyclonal, with Gaussian CDR3 length distributions, in contrast to the oligoclonal repertoires of peripheral blood. Although sort purity was high, roughly 20% of thymic TRD sequences were Vdelta2 (with a few Vdelta3), in contrast to the peripheral blood Vdelta1+ controls. The authors advised highly purified populations and single-cell validation, since unexpected Vdelta2 sequences could cause misinterpretation of bulk repertoire data. Donors did not cluster by age or sex, so the analyses were not stratified by age or sex.

For this chain, trimming is 7 bases at the V end and 0 bases at the J end, and the number of junction bases without a gene match is 6. Per the germline V gene, GEAIGNYY is the CDR1 and EKD is the CDR2. The CDR3 starts with the cysteine, ends with the phenylalanine, and has 14 residues. Only the CDR3 portion is preserved as DNA: 42 bases, with reading frame beginning at the first base. Thymic samples were depleted of alphabeta T cells, then CD3+ TCRVdelta1+ TCRVdelta2- thymocytes were FACS-sorted. The purity of the sorted Vdelta1+ thymocytes was between roughly 98% and 99.6%. The thymic specimens were obtained from under 10 paediatric patients, aged roughly 5 days to 16 months, who were having corrective cardiac surgery. After the thymic tissue was dispersed, mononuclear cells were isolated using a Histopaque-1077 density gradient. The staining antibodies were anti-TCRVdelta1 clone TS8.2, anti-TCRVdelta2 clone B6, anti-CD3 clone HIT3a and anti-TCRalphabeta clone IP26.

RNA extraction was carried out with the RNeasy mini kit, and reverse transcription was then done using Superscript III. Multiplex PCR was used to generate CDR3 amplicons, with pooled V-gene forward primers and a constant-region reverse primer carrying Illumina adaptor overhangs. After gel purification, amplicons were indexed with Nextera index primers over around 8 extra PCR cycles and were then purified with AMPure XP beads. The libraries were sequenced on an Illumina MiSeq using paired-end 250 bp reads, dual indexing and a roughly 19% PhiX spike-in. As for the original processing: Read quality was checked with FastQC, and TRG read pairs were merged using ea-utils fastq-join. IMGT/HighV-QUEST was used to annotate the sequences, only productive sequences with an unambiguous V-gene assignment were kept, and clonotypes were defined as sequences sharing an identical CDR3 sequence. Downstream analysis used VDJtools 1.1.1, tcR 2.2.3, Treemap and vegan Shannon diversity in R 3.4.4. TCRdb processed the public reads again with the CATT caller, after which rows with matching DNA were combined. The V and J calls and clone size come from TCRdb's table, not from the authors' own analysis. This sample gives approximately 58,000 delta-chain clones in total; less than 15% of them show up just once. The ten largest clones represent approximately 0.4% of the sample.

This clone has at least ten counts. Its antigen is not yet known. The input lacks base qualities; no much larger clone sits a single base away. Sequenced input: Vdelta1+ gamma-delta thymocytes from the thymus. Interpreted using the paper, the cell subset or site label stands for: FACS-sorted CD3+ TCRalphabeta- TCRVdelta1+ TCRVdelta2- thymocytes. This clonotype was obtained from a girl under two years old who had congenital heart surgery. The chain was built from TRDV2 and TRDJ1; 8 bases in the junction line up with TRDD3. The CDR3 loop reads CAWYWGSYTDKLIF. At the DNA level, the sequence is TGTGCCTGGTACTGGGGGTCGTACACCGATAAACTCATCTTT.